This T cell receptor (beta chain) was sequenced during a study of blood T cell repertoires in COVID-19. Across the study: From the United States, Italy and Spain came samples of acute and convalescent COVID-19. Nucleic acid was either cDNA or gDNA, and it came from T cells, B-cell-depleted T cells, or PBMCs.

V trimming: 0 bases; J trimming: 5 bases; junction bases outside the gene matches: 9. This CDR3 region has 16 residues. Germline V gene sequence: CDR1 SGHTA, CDR2 FQGNSA. Source study methods: Estimation of nucleated cell counts relied on the amplification of reference gene primers. The data were produced by immunoSEQ multiplex PCR, yet TCRdb's version contains in-frame clones alone and is incomplete. V and J calls and clone size are copied from that table; D and trimming were computed from the DNA. The sample lists 180,000 or so clones, under 85% occurring once. The clonotype comes from a man in his fifties or sixties who had recovered from COVID-19. Sequenced input: peripheral blood. This chain links TRBV7-2 with TRBJ2-7; 8 positions match TRBD2. CDR3 sequence: CASSLARGVPGDEQYF. For the CDR3, the DNA is TGTGCCAGCAGCTTAGCGCGGGGGGTTCCTGGGGACGAGCAGTACTTC.